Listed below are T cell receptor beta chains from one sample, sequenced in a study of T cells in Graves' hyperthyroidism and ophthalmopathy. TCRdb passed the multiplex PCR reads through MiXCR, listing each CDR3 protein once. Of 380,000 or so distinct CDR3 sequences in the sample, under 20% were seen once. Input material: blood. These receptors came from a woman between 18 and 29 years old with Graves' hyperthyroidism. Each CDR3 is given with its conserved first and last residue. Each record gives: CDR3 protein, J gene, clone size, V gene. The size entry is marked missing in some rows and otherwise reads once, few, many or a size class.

CDR3: CASSEARQYDEQYF; J: TRBJ2-7; size: NA; V: TRBV6-1
CDR3: CAGNGGPGELFF; J: TRBJ2-2; size: many; V: TRBV2
CDR3: CASAILKDLTEAFF; J: TRBJ1-1; size: many; V: TRBV28
CDR3: CSVQLGNYGYTF; J: TRBJ1-2; size: many; V: TRBV29-1
CDR3: CASSDGDYGYTF; J: TRBJ1-2; size: many; V: TRBV25-1
CDR3: CASSPGTGDYSNQPQHF; J: TRBJ1-5; size: many; V: TRBV2
CDR3: CAMRQGLDTEAFF; J: TRBJ1-1; size: many; V: TRBV10-3
CDR3: CASSPDYNTGELFF; J: TRBJ2-2; size: many; V: TRBV7-2
CDR3: CSASPSSAGTNTEAFF; J: TRBJ1-1; size: many; V: TRBV20-1
CDR3: CASSPELAQETQYF; J: TRBJ2-5; size: many; V: TRBV7-2
CDR3: CASSVALAGGFDTQYF; J: TRBJ2-3; size: many; V: TRBV9
CDR3: CATSFSNQETQYF; J: TRBJ2-5; size: many; V: TRBV12-3/TRBV12-4
CDR3: CASTPLAGDNQETQYF; J: TRBJ2-5; size: many; V: TRBV27
CDR3: CATSAPLRPGELFF; J: TRBJ2-2; size: many; V: TRBV24-1
CDR3: CASSRGRGANSPLHF; J: TRBJ1-6; size: many; V: TRBV7-8
CDR3: CASSLSGQTGQYF; J: TRBJ2-7; size: once; V: TRBV6-1
CDR3: CSAEGGGLYGYTF; J: TRBJ1-2; size: many; V: TRBV20-1
CDR3: CASLGQGAWETQYF; J: TRBJ2-5; size: NA; V: TRBV19
CDR3: CAWHTGVVGNTEAFF; J: TRBJ1-1; size: few; V: TRBV30
CDR3: CASSQSWTGNTGELFF; J: TRBJ2-2; size: many; V: TRBV11-2
CDR3: CASRRGGNTEASF; J: TRBJ1-1; size: many; V: TRBV6-1
CDR3: CSARDLPF; J: TRBJ1-2; size: many; V: TRBV20-1
CDR3: CASSLPGGVYGYTF; J: TRBJ1-2; size: few; V: TRBV5-1
CDR3: CASSEGAQTGEQYF; J: TRBJ2-7; size: few; V: TRBV7-2
CDR3: CASSLDQSMASTQYF; J: TRBJ2-5; size: many; V: TRBV11-2
CDR3: CSVETVGTEAFF; J: TRBJ1-1; size: many; V: TRBV29-1
CDR3: CASRADTVSNQPQHF; J: TRBJ1-5; size: NA; V: TRBV2
CDR3: CAWAFSGRGLNTEAFF; J: TRBJ1-1; size: few; V: TRBV30
CDR3: CASSLGYRGARDTEAFF; J: TRBJ1-1; size: many; V: TRBV7-8
CDR3: CASRPGLAGTYEQYF; J: TRBJ2-7; size: many; V: TRBV6-2/TRBV6-3
CDR3: CASRNSGSVYEQYF; J: TRBJ2-7; size: NA; V: TRBV6-1
CDR3: CSAVRGQPSPTQYF; J: TRBJ2-7; size: many; V: TRBV20-1
CDR3: CASRIGRGPYEQYF; J: TRBJ2-7; size: many; V: TRBV11-2
CDR3: CASSESGRVYEQYF; J: TRBJ2-7; size: many; V: TRBV6-1
CDR3: CASRVRGASAEAFF; J: TRBJ1-1; size: many; V: TRBV12-3/TRBV12-4
CDR3: CASRGDLGRAYEQYF; J: TRBJ2-7; size: many; V: TRBV12-3/TRBV12-4
CDR3: CASSPWTTDYGYTF; J: TRBJ1-2; size: many; V: TRBV12-3/TRBV12-4
CDR3: CASTPGGQGRGEQYF; J: TRBJ2-7; size: many; V: TRBV28
CDR3: CAWSEQGAHDTEAFF; J: TRBJ1-1; size: many; V: TRBV30
CDR3: CASSLSTGQGLNYGYTF; J: TRBJ1-2; size: NA; V: TRBV6-5
CDR3: CAWSALFRGQNTEAFF; J: TRBJ1-1; size: NA; V: TRBV30
CDR3: CASSFIGGSNTGELFF; J: TRBJ2-2; size: many; V: TRBV7-8
CDR3: CASSSTGRVNYGYTF; J: TRBJ1-2; size: NA; V: TRBV6-2/TRBV6-3
CDR3: CSARDFGSGFDEQYF; J: TRBJ2-7; size: many; V: TRBV20-1
CDR3: CASSLQRGTYEQYF; J: TRBJ2-7; size: NA; V: TRBV28
CDR3: CASSLVTGLMNTEAFF; J: TRBJ1-1; size: many; V: TRBV5-1
CDR3: CASSLVINQPQHF; J: TRBJ1-5; size: many; V: TRBV12-3/TRBV12-4
CDR3: CASSPGSRGTGELFF; J: TRBJ2-2; size: NA; V: TRBV9
CDR3: CASSGGEYNYGYTF; J: TRBJ1-2; size: many; V: TRBV2
CDR3: CSARQGLSPNTEAFF; J: TRBJ1-1; size: many; V: TRBV20-1
CDR3: CASSWDRGYTEAFF; J: TRBJ1-1; size: few; V: TRBV6-1
CDR3: CASTRGSTEAFF; J: TRBJ1-1; size: many; V: TRBV6-1
CDR3: CASSSQRNTEAFF; J: TRBJ1-1; size: many; V: TRBV7-3
CDR3: CSVGREQGDGYSF; J: TRBJ1-2; size: NA; V: TRBV29-1
CDR3: CASSATGTGVNQPQHF; J: TRBJ1-5; size: many; V: TRBV19
CDR3: CASRKTAPGNQPQHF; J: TRBJ1-5; size: many; V: TRBV28
CDR3: CAWRAGANGGTIYF; J: TRBJ1-3; size: many; V: TRBV30
CDR3: CATSMTGDYGYTF; J: TRBJ1-2; size: many; V: TRBV24-1
CDR3: CAWSGRRGGYGYTF; J: TRBJ1-2; size: many; V: TRBV30
CDR3: CASVHRGLAKNIQYF; J: TRBJ2-4; size: many; V: TRBV2